The 10 T cell receptor beta chains presented below share a single source sample, sequenced in a study of T-cell reconstitution after alpha-beta-depleted transplantation in children. Unique molecular identifiers were incorporated into the prepared TCRbeta library. One entry per CDR3 protein, called by TCRdb with MiXCR from the PCR reads. The repertoire holds some 500,000 distinct CDR3 sequences, with around 19% as singletons. Sequencing used PBMCs from the stem cell graft donor, obtained from the stem cell graft. These receptors came from a human donor who donated a stem cell graft to a child with acute lymphoblastic leukemia.

This clonotype was seen repeatedly, ten times or more. The chain is built from TRBV20-1 and TRBJ2-1, with a weak D call TRBD1 (5 bases). Germline values: CDR1 DFQATT, CDR2 SNEGSKA (reference sequence). V was clipped by 6 bases and J by 12 bases, with 30 bases between them. This CDR3 is 16 amino acids long. In DNA, the CDR3 is TGCAGTGCCCTGAACTTACAGGTTCTAAGGGCCCAGGTGCAGTTCTTC. Translation gives CSALNLQVLRAQVQFF.

This clonotype was seen more than once but under ten times. The chain uses TRBV27 and TRBJ2-5; D remains unclear. CDR3 length: 13 residues. Trimming cost V 2 bases and J 1 base, with 5 bases left between them. CDR1 and CDR2 from the germline V gene are MNHEY and SMNVEV (reference sequence). CDR3 loop: CASSLRTQETQYF. The CDR3 nucleotides are TGTGCCAGCAGTTTACGAACCCAAGAGACCCAGTACTTC.

This clonotype was detected ten times or more. The chain recombines TRBV5-1 with TRBJ1-5, with a tentative D call TRBD1 (6 bases). This CDR3 has 14 residues. Trimming took off 0 bases at V and 3 bases at J, with 7 bases between the two ends. Germline loops: CDR1 SGHRS, CDR2 YFSETQ. CDR3: CASSLGDTNQPQHF. The CDR3 nucleotides are TGCGCCAGCAGCTTGGGGGACACCAATCAGCCCCAGCATTTT.

The chain links TRBV4-1 to TRBJ2-7, with TRBD1 matching over 9 bases. This CDR3 has 15 residues. Germline CDR1 is MGHRA and CDR2 is YSYEKL. V shed 1 base and J 2 bases; nucleotides not matched to a gene: 3. The CDR3 DNA sequence: TGCGCCAGCAGCCAAGCCTGGGACAGGGCCTACGAGCAGTACTTC. Its translation is CASSQAWDRAYEQYF.

V and J are TRBV5-1 and TRBJ2-7; D remains ambiguous. There are 14 residues in the CDR3. Germline V gene data show CDR1 as SGHRS and CDR2 as YFSETQ. Trimming shortened V by 0 bases and J by 2 bases, and 9 bases separated the two germline ends. CDR3 region: CASSLEGSAYEQYF. The CDR3 DNA follows: TGCGCCAGCAGCTTGGAAGGGTCCGCCTACGAGCAGTACTTC.

The V gene is TRBV7-9, the J gene TRBJ2-5; D might be TRBD1 (5 bases). CDR1 and CDR2 (germline): SEHNR, FQNEAQ (reference sequence). The ends were cut back, 10 bases at V and 3 bases at J, with 18 bases in the middle. The CDR3 covers 14 residues. For the CDR3, the DNA is TGTGCCACCCAAAGGGGCAGCTTAGAAGAGACCCAGTACTTC. Its translation: CATQRGSLEETQYF.

The chain links TRBV15 to TRBJ2-5, with D unclear. The germline gives CDR1 LNHNV, CDR2 YYDKDF (reference sequence). The CDR3 totals 13 residues. With 6 bases removed from V and 2 bases from J, the gap between germline ends came to 10 bases. The CDR3 loop reads CATSSVVQETQYF. The CDR3 DNA is TGTGCCACCAGTTCGGTGGTACAAGAGACCCAGTACTTC.

Regarding this clonotype: Just one base apart from a much larger clone, this may be a read error. The chain couples TRBV6-1 to TRBJ2-1; 14 bases are a match to TRBD2. The CDR3 is made up of 15 amino acids. The germline V gene encodes CDR1 MNHNS and CDR2 SASEGT. V shed 6 bases, J shed 7 bases, and the junction held 5 bases outside the gene matches. Written as DNA, the CDR3 is TGTGCCAGCAGGGGGGGACTAGCGGGAGAGAATGAGCAGTTCTTC. Protein product: CASRGGLAGENEQFF.

This clonotype turned up a few times. The chain carries TRBV2 and TRBJ2-7; 10 positions match TRBD1. The V gene's germline CDR1 is SNHLY and CDR2 FYNNEI. The V and J ends lost 7 bases and 3 bases, in that order; junction bases with no gene match: 9. CDR3 size: 15 residues. CDR3 amino acids: CASTGDRGDYYEQYF. As DNA, the CDR3 is TGTGCCAGCACAGGGGACAGGGGAGACTACTACGAGCAGTACTTC.

This rearrangement joins TRBV6-6 to TRBJ2-1, with D hard to call. Germline CDR1 MNHNY, CDR2 SVGAGI (reference sequence). CDR3 length equals 13 residues. Trimming removed 4 bases at V and 4 bases at J, with 8 bases between. CDR3 sequence: CASSLRLYNEQFF. The DNA of the CDR3 is TGTGCCAGCAGTTTGCGACTTTACAATGAGCAGTTCTTC.